This T cell receptor (beta chain) originates from a study of tumour-infiltrating T cells in Burkitt lymphoma. Study-wide context: The Burkitt lymphoma cohort spanned all epidemiological subtypes.

Assay used: immunoSEQ multiplex PCR; TCRdb lists only in-frame clones, some missing. The sample holds 45,000 to 60,000 clones, around 30% seen once. The TCR was taken from a human donor with Burkitt lymphoma. Sequencing was done on a sample of tumor tissue.

The CDR3, as DNA: TGTGCCAGCAGTCGACTCGGAGAGACCCAGTACTTC. Its translation is CASSRLGETQYF. The J gene is TRBJ2-5, the V gene TRBV11-1; D not resolved. In germline, CDR1 is SGHAT, CDR2 FQDESV (reference sequence). V was pared by 6 bases and J by 4 bases, with 9 bases between. This CDR3 has 12 residues.